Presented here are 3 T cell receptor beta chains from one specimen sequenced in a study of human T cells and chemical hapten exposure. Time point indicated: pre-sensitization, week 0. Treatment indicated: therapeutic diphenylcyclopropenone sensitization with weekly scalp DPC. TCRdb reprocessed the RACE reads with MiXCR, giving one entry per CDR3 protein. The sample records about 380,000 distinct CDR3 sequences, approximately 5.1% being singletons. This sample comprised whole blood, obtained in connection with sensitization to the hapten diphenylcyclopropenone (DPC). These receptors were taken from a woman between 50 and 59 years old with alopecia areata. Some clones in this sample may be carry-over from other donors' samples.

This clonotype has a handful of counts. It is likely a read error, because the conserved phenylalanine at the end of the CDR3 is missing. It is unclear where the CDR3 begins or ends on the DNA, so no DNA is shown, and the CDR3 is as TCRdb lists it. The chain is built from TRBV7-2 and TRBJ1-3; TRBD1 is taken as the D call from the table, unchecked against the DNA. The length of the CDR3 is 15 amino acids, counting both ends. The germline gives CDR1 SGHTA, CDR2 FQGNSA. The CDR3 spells CASSLAEVQGTARCA.

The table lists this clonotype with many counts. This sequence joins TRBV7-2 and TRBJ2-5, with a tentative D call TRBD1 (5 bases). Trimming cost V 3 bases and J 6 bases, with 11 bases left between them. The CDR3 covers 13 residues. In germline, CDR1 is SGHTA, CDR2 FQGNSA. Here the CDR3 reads CASSFGAAKTQYF. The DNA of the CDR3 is TGTGCCAGCAGCTTTGGGGCCGCGAAGACCCAGTACTTC.

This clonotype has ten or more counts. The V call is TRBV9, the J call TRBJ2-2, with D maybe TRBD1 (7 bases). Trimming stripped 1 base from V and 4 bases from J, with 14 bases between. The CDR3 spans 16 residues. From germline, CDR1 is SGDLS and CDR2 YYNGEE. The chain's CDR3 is CASSVLNRGGTGELFF. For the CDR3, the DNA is TGTGCCAGCAGCGTATTAAACAGGGGAGGCACCGGGGAGCTGTTTTTT.